The 27 T cell receptor beta chains in this list originate from one sample, sequenced in a study of early T cells in non-severe SARS-CoV-2 infection. TCRdb ran MiXCR on the 5' RACE reads and lists one entry per CDR3 protein. The data contain around 110,000 distinct CDR3 sequences, around 10% of them singletons. Sequences were obtained from whole blood. Source of these receptors: an adult who was a healthcare worker with PCR-confirmed SARS-CoV-2 infection or an uninfected control (not recorded which).

This clonotype was counted between two and nine times. The J gene is TRBJ2-5, the V gene TRBV7-9; no definite D call. Trimming cost V 6 bases and J 4 bases, with 12 bases left between them. The CDR3 is 13 residues long. Per germline, CDR1 SEHNR and CDR2 FQNEAQ (reference sequence). This CDR3 reads CASSPRPGETQYF. In nucleotides, the CDR3 is TGTGCCAGCAGTCCAAGACCTGGAGAGACCCAGTACTTC.

This clonotype has more than one count but fewer than ten. The chain uses TRBV10-2 and TRBJ2-7; D not certain. The V gene lost 2 bases and the J gene lost 5 bases, with 10 bases spanning the gap. The germline V gene has CDR1 WSHSY and CDR2 SAAADI. This CDR3 contains 13 residues. CDR3 loop: CASSETPRHEQYF. CDR3 DNA: TGCGCCAGCAGTGAGACTCCCCGCCACGAGCAGTACTTC.

This clonotype was recorded many times. CDR3 DNA: TGTGCCAGCAGTTTCGAGGATGGCTACACCTTC. Translating gives CASSFEDGYTF. The gene calls are TRBV12-3 or TRBV12-4 and TRBJ1-2; no clear D. The length of the CDR3 is 11 residues. With 3 bases removed from V and 6 bases from J, the gap between germline ends came to 5 bases.

This clonotype has a handful of counts. The V call is TRBV11-1, the J call TRBJ2-5, with 11 bases fitting TRBD2. Trimming removed 7 bases from V and 4 bases from J; junction bases left unmatched: 8. The CDR3 contains 15 residues. Per the germline V gene, CDR1 is SGHAT and CDR2 is FQDESV (reference sequence). CDR3 DNA sequence: TGTGCCAGCACCCCGACTAGCGGGAATCGAGAGACCCAGTACTTC. Its protein is CASTPTSGNRETQYF.

This clonotype was counted ten times or more. The CDR3 DNA sequence: TGTGCCAGCAGCTTCAAGCGTGGGCTACGGACGGACAGAACCCTCGAGGGCTACACCTTC. Its translation is CASSFKRGLRTDRTLEGYTF. The chain couples TRBV7-2 to TRBJ1-2; tentatively, D is TRBD1 (6 bases). Trimming left V 3 bases short and J 8 bases short, with 34 bases between. This CDR3 spans 20 amino acids. Germline loops: CDR1 SGHTA, CDR2 FQGNSA. Variable domain in full (rest from reference TRBV7-2 and TRBJ1-2): GAGVSQSPSNKVTEKGKDVELRCDPISGHTALYWYRQSLGQGLEFLIYFQGNSAPDKSGLPSDRFSAERTGGSVSTLTIQRTQQEDSAVYLCASSFKRGLRTDRTLEGYTFGSGTRLTVV.

There are many counts of this clonotype. This chain joins TRBV27 and TRBJ1-4; D gene uncertain. Germline values: CDR1 MNHEY, CDR2 SMNVEV (reference sequence). V was pared by 3 bases and J by 4 bases, with 9 bases between. This CDR3 comprises 14 residues. CDR3 loop: CASSFGRSNEKLFF. The CDR3 DNA sequence: TGTGCCAGCAGTTTCGGACGGAGTAATGAAAAACTGTTTTTT.

The chain links TRBV6-2 or TRBV6-3 to TRBJ2-3, with D possibly matching TRBD1 (5 bases). This CDR3 is built from 15 residues. With 7 bases removed from V and 4 bases from J, the gap between germline ends came to 18 bases. Germline CDR1 and CDR2: MNHEY and SVGEGT. The CDR3 region has the DNA TGTGCCAGCAAGAACTTCGGGCAAGGGGCAGATACGCAGTATTTT. Encoded protein: CASKNFGQGADTQYF.

This clonotype was seen at least ten times. The chain recombines TRBV18 with TRBJ2-3; 7 nucleotides agree with TRBD1. V lost 1 base to trimming and J lost 3 bases; unmatched junction nucleotides: 1. CDR3 length equals 14 residues. CDR1 is KGHSH, CDR2 LQKENI, per germline. The CDR3 here is CASSPLRGTDTQYF. The CDR3 nucleotides are TGTGCCAGCTCACCACTCAGGGGGACAGATACGCAGTATTTT. Looking up the rest from reference TRBV18 and TRBJ2-3 gives the full variable domain: NAGVMQNPRHLVRRRGQEARLRCSPMKGHSHVYWYRQLPEEGLKFMVYLQKENIIDESGMPKERFSAEFPKEGPSILRIQQVVRGDSAAYFCASSPLRGTDTQYFGPGTRLTVL.

This clonotype was detected many times. The chain is built from TRBV6-2 or TRBV6-3 and TRBJ1-1; 8 bases agree with TRBD1. The CDR3 runs to 16 residues. Germline V CDR1 and CDR2: MNHEY, SVGEGT. V lost 2 bases to trimming and J lost 0 bases; unmatched junction nucleotides: 5. This chain's CDR3 is CASSYMAGGLNTEAFF. CDR3 DNA: TGTGCCAGCAGTTACATGGCAGGGGGCCTGAACACTGAAGCTTTCTTT.

Ten or more counts support this clonotype. The chain has TRBV20-1 and TRBJ2-7; 10 positions agree with TRBD2. CDR3 length: 16 amino acids. In germline, CDR1 is DFQATT, CDR2 SNEGSKA (reference sequence). J was trimmed by 2 bases and V by 0 bases; bases with no gene match: 7. The CDR3 sequence is CSARDRAGGGAYEQYF. Written as DNA, the CDR3 is TGCAGTGCTAGAGATCGAGCGGGAGGGGGAGCCTACGAGCAGTACTTC.

The table lists this clonotype with many counts. The chain carries TRBV28 and TRBJ2-5, with D tentatively TRBD1 (5 bases). The V gene's germline CDR1 is MDHEN and CDR2 SYDVKM. The germline V and J ends were trimmed by 10 bases and 7 bases, with 13 bases remaining between them. The CDR3 contains 11 residues. The DNA for the CDR3 is TGTGCCACTGGGGCCCGCGGGACCCAGTACTTC. Residues: CATGARGTQYF. The whole variable domain, filled in from reference TRBV28 and TRBJ2-5, reads DVKVTQSSRYLVKRTGEKVFLECVQDMDHENMFWYRQDPGLGLRLIYFSYDVKMKEKGDIPEGYSVSREKKERFSLILESASTNQTSMYLCATGARGTQYFGPGTRLLVL.

A remark on this clonotype: This could be a read error, since a much larger clone is one nucleotide away. This rearrangement joins TRBV12-3 or TRBV12-4 to TRBJ1-5; weak D call: TRBD1 (6 bases). The length of the CDR3 is 13 residues. CDR3 DNA: TGTGCCAGCAGTTGGGGGGGCAATCAGCTCCAGCATTTT. It encodes CASSWGGNQLQHF.

The chain joins TRBV28 to TRBJ2-7; D is ambiguous. With 2 bases removed from V and 2 bases from J, the gap between germline ends came to 10 bases. CDR3 length: 14 residues. CDR1 is MDHEN, CDR2 SYDVKM, per germline. CDR3 bases: TGTGCCAGCAGTTTAGGGCAGATCGCCTACGAGCAGTACTTC. As protein: CASSLGQIAYEQYF.

In regard to this clonotype: A read error may account for a junction end that differs from germline. The rearrangement joins TRBV29-1 to TRBJ1-2; 8 nucleotides agree with TRBD1. This CDR3 region has 15 residues. Germline assignment: CDR1 SQVTM and CDR2 ANQGSEA. CDR3 sequence: CIVEVMTGVHYGYTF. In nucleotides, the CDR3 is TGCATCGTTGAAGTTATGACAGGGGTGCACTATGGCTACACCTTC.

This clonotype was seen ten or more times. The chain couples TRBV19 to TRBJ2-1; tentatively, D is TRBD1 or TRBD2 (5 bases each). In germline, CDR1 is LNHDA, CDR2 SQIVND (reference sequence). The CDR3 is 14 residues long. Trimming left V 6 bases short and J 7 bases short, with 16 bases between. CDR3 bases: TGTGCCAGTAGCCTTTGGGGGAGTGTTAATGAGCAGTTCTTC. Its protein is CASSLWGSVNEQFF.

This clonotype was counted at least ten times. This rearrangement joins TRBV7-2 to TRBJ1-4, with a tentative D call TRBD1 (5 bases). This CDR3 has 15 amino acids. CDR1 and CDR2 from the germline V gene are SGHTA and FQGNSA. V was trimmed by 3 bases and J by 6 bases, leaving 14 bases between them. The CDR3 bases are TGTGCCAGCAGCTTGAGTAGGGGTGGGGATGAAAAACTGTTTTTT. Residues: CASSLSRGGDEKLFF.

This clonotype has more than one count but fewer than ten. This sequence joins TRBV25-1 and TRBJ2-2; TRBD2 aligns across 7 bases. Per the germline V gene, CDR1 is MGHDK and CDR2 is SYGVNS. The trim removed 8 bases at V and 2 bases at J, leaving 5 bases unmatched. The CDR3 covers 14 residues. CDR3 coding DNA: TGTGCCAGCCGGAGCGGGGCCAACACCGGGGAGCTGTTTTTT. Translating gives CASRSGANTGELFF.

The chain recombines TRBV4-2 with TRBJ2-1, with D perhaps matching TRBD2 (6 bases). This CDR3 comprises 16 residues. V was shortened by 3 bases and J by 7 bases, with 19 bases between the two germline ends. The V gene's germline CDR1 is LGHNA and CDR2 YNFKEQ. This CDR3 reads CASSHRSEGSKNEQFF. The CDR3 DNA reads as TGTGCCAGCAGCCATAGGTCGGAGGGGAGTAAAAATGAGCAGTTCTTC.

This clonotype was detected many times. CDR3 amino acids: CASSAVTNTEAFF. In DNA form, the CDR3 reads TGTGCCAGTAGCGCGGTCACGAACACTGAAGCTTTCTTT. The V call is TRBV19, the J call TRBJ1-1; no reliable D call. V shed 6 bases and J shed 1 base, with 9 bases lying between them. Germline CDR1 is LNHDA and CDR2 is SQIVND (reference sequence). CDR3 length equals 13 residues.

This clonotype was detected ten times or more. This rearrangement joins TRBV9 to TRBJ2-4; D gene unclear. The length of the CDR3 is 13 residues. The ends were cut back, 4 bases at V and 5 bases at J, with 10 bases in the middle. The V gene's germline CDR1 is SGDLS and CDR2 YYNGEE. The CDR3 nucleotides are TGTGCCAGCAGCCCGCCCAGGCAAAACATTCAGTACTTC. Protein: CASSPPRQNIQYF.

This clonotype was recorded many times. This chain connects TRBV7-7 to TRBJ2-1, with 11 bases identical to TRBD2. After removal of 1 base from V and 7 bases from J, the junction contained 3 bases not matched to a gene. The germline V gene encodes CDR1 SSHAT and CDR2 FNYEAQ (reference sequence). CDR3 length: 15 residues. This CDR3 reads CASSLGPSGRNEQFF. CDR3 DNA sequence: TGTGCCAGCAGCTTAGGTCCTAGCGGGAGGAATGAGCAGTTCTTC.

This clonotype was observed a handful of times. The V gene is TRBV12-3 or TRBV12-4, the J gene TRBJ1-5; the D is unclear. The V end was cut by 2 bases, the J end by 6 bases, with 5 bases between. This CDR3 is 12 amino acids long. The CDR3: CASSLSRQPQHF. Here the CDR3 DNA reads TGTGCCAGCAGTTTAAGTCGTCAGCCCCAGCATTTT.

The CDR3 bases are TGTGCCAGCAGCCCCCCGACTAGCTTAGTGACCCAGTACTTC. Translated, it gives CASSPPTSLVTQYF. The chain recombines TRBV28 with TRBJ2-5; 7 bases are shared with TRBD2. The V segment lost 6 bases and the J segment 7 bases; nucleotides outside the gene matches: 11. This CDR3 is built from 14 residues. From germline, CDR1 is MDHEN and CDR2 SYDVKM.

This sequence joins TRBV12-3 or TRBV12-4 and TRBJ2-7, with 7 bases matching TRBD2. Unmatched junction bases numbered 4, after V lost 6 bases and J lost 2 bases. The length of the CDR3 is 13 residues. CDR3 coding DNA: TGTGCCAGCAGGGCGGGAGCCGCCTACGAGCAGTACTTC. Amino acid sequence: CASRAGAAYEQYF.

The V call is TRBV28, the J call TRBJ2-5; 9 nucleotides align to TRBD2. CDR3 length equals 21 residues. Trimming took 5 bases from V and 0 from J; bases not matched to a gene: 22. Germline loops: CDR1 MDHEN, CDR2 SYDVKM. CDR3 residues: CASSVSGRRGDAGGYQETQYF. In DNA, the CDR3 is TGTGCCAGCAGTGTATCCGGGCGTCGAGGGGATGCGGGAGGGTACCAAGAGACCCAGTACTTC.

This clonotype showed up just a few times. The chain uses TRBV29-1 and TRBJ2-7, with 9 bases aligning to TRBD2. The CDR3 is made up of 14 amino acids. CDR1 SQVTM and CDR2 ANQGSEA come from the germline V gene. The trim removed 6 bases at V and 2 bases at J, leaving 8 bases unmatched. CDR3 sequence (DNA): TGCAGCGTGGATATAGCGGGAGATACCTACGAGCAGTACTTC. Translation: CSVDIAGDTYEQYF.

This sequence joins TRBV7-9 and TRBJ2-3; no definite D call. Germline CDR1 is SEHNR and CDR2 is FQNEAQ (reference sequence). There are 16 residues in the CDR3. The V and J ends lost 1 base and 1 base respectively, with 12 bases between them. The CDR3, as DNA: TGTGCCAGCAGCTTAGTCTACAGCCGGGGCACAGATACGCAGTATTTT. Encoded protein: CASSLVYSRGTDTQYF. Drawing the rest from reference TRBV7-9 and TRBJ2-3, the complete variable domain is DTGVSQNPRHKITKRGQNVTFRCDPISEHNRLYWYRQTLGQGPEFLTYFQNEAQLEKSRLLSDRFSAERPKGSFSTLEIQRTEQGDSAMYLCASSLVYSRGTDTQYFGPGTRLTVL.